The T cell receptor beta chain described here comes from a study of response to subunit inactivated influenza vaccine. Whole-study findings and limits: It was suggested by the authors that few new T cells are recruited by each seasonal influenza vaccination.

In germline, CDR1 is MGHRA, CDR2 YSYEKL. CDR3 length: 14 residues. The junction had 8 bases not matched to a gene; V was cut back by 0 bases and J by 10 bases. MiXCR, run by TCRdb on the RT-PCR reads, gives a single entry per CDR3 protein. The sample shows approximately 300,000 distinct CDR3 sequences, around 22% of them seen only once. The table lists this clonotype with a few counts. Antigen unknown. This TCR derives from a man aged 45 to 75 who received an inactivated influenza vaccine. This sample comprised PBMCs from blood, obtained less than 22 months after vaccination. The chain has TRBV4-1 and TRBJ1-1; TRBD1 agrees at 7 bases. CDR3 sequence: CASSQETGSTPAFF. The CDR3 coding sequence is TGCGCCAGCAGCCAAGAGACAGGGTCCACCCCAGCTTTCTTT.